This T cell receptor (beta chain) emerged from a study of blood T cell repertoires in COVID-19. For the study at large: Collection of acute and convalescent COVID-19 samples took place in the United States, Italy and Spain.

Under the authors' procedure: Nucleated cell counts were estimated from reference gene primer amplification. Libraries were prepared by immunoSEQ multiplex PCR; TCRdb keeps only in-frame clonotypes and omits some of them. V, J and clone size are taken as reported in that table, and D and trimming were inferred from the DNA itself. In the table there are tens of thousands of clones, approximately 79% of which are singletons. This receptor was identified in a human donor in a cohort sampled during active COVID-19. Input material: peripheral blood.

In DNA, the CDR3 is TGTGCCAGCAGTTACGGCGGGGGTCTTGAGCAGTTCTTC. Translating it yields CASSYGGGLEQFF. J is TRBJ2-1 and V is TRBV6-6; 7 bases map to TRBD2. Germline loops: CDR1 MNHNY, CDR2 SVGAGI (reference sequence). The ends lost 2 bases at V and 9 bases at J; junction bases unmatched: 4. The CDR3 runs 13 residues.